These 5 T cell receptor beta chains were sequenced from one sample in a study of post-analysis software for immune sequencing data. The study's findings and limits: A few TRBV segments appeared more often in patients than in controls, and TRBV5-6, TRBV5-1 and TRBV20-1 were among these.

Included in the TCR beta cDNA libraries were unique molecular identifiers. TCRdb passed the PCR reads through MiXCR, listing each CDR3 protein once. The sample yields 450,000 or so distinct CDR3 sequences, under 55% seen once. The antigens for these receptors are not known. Specimen: blood. The receptors shown here come from a girl aged 10-17 years with multiple sclerosis.

V and J are TRBV20-1 and TRBJ1-5; 8 positions match TRBD1. Germline CDR1 DFQATT, CDR2 SNEGSKA (reference sequence). This CDR3 has 13 amino acids. J lost 3 bases, V lost 5 bases, and 3 bases had no gene match. As DNA, the CDR3 is TGCAGTGCTCACAGGGGGACCAATCAGCCCCAGCATTTT. It translates to CSAHRGTNQPQHF.

The CDR3, as DNA: TGCAGCGTTCCAACGAACACTGAAGCTTTCTTT. Translated, it gives CSVPTNTEAFF. The gene calls are TRBV29-1 and TRBJ1-1; no reliable D call. This CDR3 spans 11 amino acids. Germline CDR1 is SQVTM and CDR2 is ANQGSEA. Trimming shortened V by 5 bases and J by 1 base, and 5 bases separated the two germline ends.

This clonotype was detected only a few times. V gene TRBV2 combines with J gene TRBJ2-1, with TRBD2 as a possible D gene (5 bases). Germline CDR1 SNHLY, CDR2 FYNNEI. Trimming took 6 bases from V and 2 from J, leaving 11 bases between them. CDR3 length: 14 amino acids. The DNA of the CDR3 is TGTGCCAGCAGGGACTGGACCACCTACAATGAGCAGTTCTTC. Translating gives CASRDWTTYNEQFF.

The chain employs TRBV29-1 and TRBJ1-6, with D uncertain. Trimming took 4 bases from V and 8 from J, leaving 15 bases between them. The CDR3 runs 14 residues. The germline V gene has CDR1 SQVTM and CDR2 ANQGSEA. The CDR3 region is CSVVLGLGDSPLHF. CDR3 sequence (DNA): TGCAGCGTTGTCTTAGGTTTGGGAGATTCACCCCTCCACTTT.

A remark on this clonotype: A read error may produce the germline difference seen at one junction end. The CDR3 DNA is TGTGCCACCAGTAGAGGGGGGGACGCCGAAGAGACCCAGTACTTC. As protein: CATSRGGDAEETQYF. V gene TRBV15 combines with J gene TRBJ2-5; TRBD2 is a possible D gene (7 bases). Per germline, CDR1 LNHNV and CDR2 YYDKDF (reference sequence). The CDR3 sequence is 15 residues long.